This T cell receptor beta chain was captured in a study of T cells in narcolepsy. Sequencing was performed with immunoSEQ multiplex PCR; in TCRdb, only in-frame clones are kept and a portion is missing. The sample lists over 10,000 clones; roughly 89% were seen once. V lost 6 bases and J 7 bases, leaving 16 bases between the germline ends. CDR1 and CDR2 from the germline V gene are MDHEN and SYDVKM. The CDR3 extends over 14 amino acids. This clone was seen only once. As yet, its antigen is unknown. Study-wide results and caveats: No autoreactive T cell clone sequences appeared in some memory CD4+ repertoires. HCRT-specific and TRIB2-specific autoreactive clonotypes appeared among same-patient CSF and blood CD4+ clonotypes.

The chain joins TRBV28 to TRBJ2-1, with D maybe TRBD2 (5 bases). The sample taken for sequencing was CD45RA- memory CD4+ T cells from PBMCs. This receptor was obtained from a human donor with narcolepsy. The CDR3 loop is CASSRGQDQNEQFF. The DNA of the CDR3 is TGTGCCAGCAGCCGCGGGCAGGACCAAAATGAGCAGTTCTTC.